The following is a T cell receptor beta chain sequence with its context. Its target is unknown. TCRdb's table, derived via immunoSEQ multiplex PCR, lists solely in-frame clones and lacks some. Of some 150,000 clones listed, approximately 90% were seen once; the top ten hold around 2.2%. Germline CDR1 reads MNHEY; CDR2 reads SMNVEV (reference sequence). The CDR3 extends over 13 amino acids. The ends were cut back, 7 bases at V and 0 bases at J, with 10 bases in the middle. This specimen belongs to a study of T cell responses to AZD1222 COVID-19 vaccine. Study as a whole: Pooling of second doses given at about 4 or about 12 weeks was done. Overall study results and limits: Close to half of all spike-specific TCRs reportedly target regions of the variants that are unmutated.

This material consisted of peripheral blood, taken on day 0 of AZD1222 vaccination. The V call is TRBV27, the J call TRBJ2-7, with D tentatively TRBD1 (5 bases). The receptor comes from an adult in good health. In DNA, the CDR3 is TGTGCCAGCAAGACAGCTCACTCCTACGAGCAGTACTTC. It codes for CASKTAHSYEQYF.